This T cell receptor (beta chain) came from a study of blood T cell repertoires in COVID-19. Study summary: The United States, Italy and Spain supplied acute and convalescent COVID-19 samples. Nucleic acid was either cDNA or gDNA, and it came from T cells, B-cell-depleted T cells, or PBMCs.

Original data processing: Nucleated cell counts were estimated from reference gene primer amplification. TCRdb's copy holds only in-frame clones and misses some; the assay was immunoSEQ multiplex PCR. V and J calls and clone size are given by that table; D and trimming were obtained from the DNA. This table holds around 70,000 clones, around 93% found once. The junction had 6 bases not matched to a gene; V was cut back by 0 bases and J by 0 bases. The CDR3 has 17 amino acids. CDR1 and CDR2 from the germline V gene are SGHRS and YFSETQ. This chain joins TRBV5-1 and TRBJ2-4, with TRBD1 identical over 7 bases. This TCR came from a woman aged 60-75 years with active COVID-19. The sequencing sample was made of peripheral blood. CDR3 amino acids: CASSLGSDRLAKNIQYF. The CDR3 DNA reads TGCGCCAGCAGCTTGGGCTCGGACAGGTTAGCCAAAAACATTCAGTACTTC. The whole variable domain, remainder taken from reference TRBV5-1 and TRBJ2-4, is KAGVTQTPRYLIKTRGQQVTLSCSPISGHRSVSWYQQTPGQGLQFLFEYFSETQRNKGNFPGRFSGRQFSNSRSEMNVSTLELGDSALYLCASSLGSDRLAKNIQYFGAGTRLSVL.